The clone carrying this T cell receptor beta chain was counted a few times. These data are taken from a study of blood T cell repertoires in COVID-19. Data came from immunoSEQ multiplex PCR; TCRdb stores just in-frame clones and leaves some out. The sample includes around 210,000 clones, roughly 85% of them seen just once. The germline V and J ends were trimmed by 6 bases and 0 bases, with 14 bases remaining between them. Germline values: CDR1 SEHNR, CDR2 FQNEAQ (reference sequence). The CDR3 is made up of 15 amino acids. This receptor was obtained from a man over 45 with COVID-19, enrolled during active disease. V usage is TRBV7-9 and J usage is TRBJ1-2; D is unclear. The sequencing sample was made of peripheral blood. The CDR3 DNA follows: TGTGCCAGCAGACCGAGTGGAGACGCTAACTATGGCTACACCTTC. It yields the protein CASRPSGDANYGYTF.